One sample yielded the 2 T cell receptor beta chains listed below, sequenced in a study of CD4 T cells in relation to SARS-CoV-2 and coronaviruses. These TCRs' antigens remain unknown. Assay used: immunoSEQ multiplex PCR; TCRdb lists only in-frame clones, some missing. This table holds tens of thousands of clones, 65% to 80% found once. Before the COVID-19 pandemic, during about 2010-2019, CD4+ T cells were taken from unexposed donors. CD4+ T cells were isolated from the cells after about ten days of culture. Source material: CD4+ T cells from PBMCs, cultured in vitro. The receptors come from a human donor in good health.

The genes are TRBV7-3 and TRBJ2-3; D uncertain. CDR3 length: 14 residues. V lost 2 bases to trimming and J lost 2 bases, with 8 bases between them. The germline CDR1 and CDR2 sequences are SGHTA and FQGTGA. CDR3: CASSLGYNTDTQYF. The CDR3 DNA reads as TGTGCCAGCAGCTTAGGGTACAACACAGATACGCAGTATTTT.

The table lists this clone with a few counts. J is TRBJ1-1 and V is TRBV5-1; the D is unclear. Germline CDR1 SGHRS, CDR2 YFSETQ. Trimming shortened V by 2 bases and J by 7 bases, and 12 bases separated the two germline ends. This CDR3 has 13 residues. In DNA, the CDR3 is TGCGCCAGCAGCTTAGGTTCCGGCAGTGAAGCTTTCTTT. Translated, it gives CASSLGSGSEAFF.